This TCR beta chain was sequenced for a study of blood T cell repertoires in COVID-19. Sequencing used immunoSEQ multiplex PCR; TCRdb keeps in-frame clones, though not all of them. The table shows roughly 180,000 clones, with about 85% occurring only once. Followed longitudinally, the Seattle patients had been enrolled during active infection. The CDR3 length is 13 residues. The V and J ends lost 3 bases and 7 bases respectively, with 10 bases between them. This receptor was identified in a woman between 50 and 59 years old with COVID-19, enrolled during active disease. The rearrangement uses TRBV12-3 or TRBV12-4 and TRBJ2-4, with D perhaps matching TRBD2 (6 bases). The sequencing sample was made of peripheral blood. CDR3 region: CASSFGGPNIQYF. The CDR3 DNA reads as TGTGCCAGCAGTTTTGGAGGGCCGAACATTCAGTACTTC.